This T cell receptor (beta chain) was identified during a study of blood T cell repertoires in COVID-19. About the study: Some COVID-19 samples were acute and others convalescent; all came from the United States, Italy and Spain.

Profiling relied on immunoSEQ multiplex PCR, and the TCRdb table lists in-frame clones only, not all of them. This sample has 200,000 or so clones, with roughly 80% found just once. Trimming took off 0 bases at V and 5 bases at J, with 15 bases between the two ends. CDR3 size: 17 residues. Germline loops: CDR1 SGDLS, CDR2 YYNGEE. The origin of this receptor is an older woman who had recovered from COVID-19. V usage is TRBV9 and J usage is TRBJ1-6; D not certain. Sequencing was performed on peripheral blood. CDR3 in DNA: TGTGCCAGCAGCGTAGGACTAGTCCAATCCAATAATTCACCCCTCCACTTT. It codes for CASSVGLVQSNNSPLHF.